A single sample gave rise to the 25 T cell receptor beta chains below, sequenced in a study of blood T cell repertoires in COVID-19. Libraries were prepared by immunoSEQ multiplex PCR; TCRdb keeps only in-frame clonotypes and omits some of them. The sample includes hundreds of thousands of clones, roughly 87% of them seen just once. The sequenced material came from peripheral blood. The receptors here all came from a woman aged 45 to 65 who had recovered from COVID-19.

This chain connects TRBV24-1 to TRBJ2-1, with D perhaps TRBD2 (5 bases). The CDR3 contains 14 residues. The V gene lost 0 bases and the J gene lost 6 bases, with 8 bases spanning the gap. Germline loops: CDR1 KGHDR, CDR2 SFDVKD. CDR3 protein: CATSDLLGSNEQFF. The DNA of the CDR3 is TGTGCCACCAGTGATTTGCTTGGGAGCAATGAGCAGTTCTTC.

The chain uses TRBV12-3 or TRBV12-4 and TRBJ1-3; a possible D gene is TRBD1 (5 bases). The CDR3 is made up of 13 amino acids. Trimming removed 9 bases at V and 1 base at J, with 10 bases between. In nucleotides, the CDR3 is TGTGCCAGTAGGGGAATATCTGGAAACACCATATATTTT. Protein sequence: CASRGISGNTIYF.

The CDR3, as DNA: TGTGCCAGCAGCCCTACAGGGTTCTCTGGAAACACCATATATTTT. Its protein is CASSPTGFSGNTIYF. The rearrangement uses TRBV27 and TRBJ1-3; a weak D match, TRBD1 (6 bases). The ends were cut back, 6 bases at V and 0 bases at J, with 12 bases in the middle. The CDR3 extends over 15 amino acids. CDR1 and CDR2 from the germline V gene are MNHEY and SMNVEV (reference sequence).

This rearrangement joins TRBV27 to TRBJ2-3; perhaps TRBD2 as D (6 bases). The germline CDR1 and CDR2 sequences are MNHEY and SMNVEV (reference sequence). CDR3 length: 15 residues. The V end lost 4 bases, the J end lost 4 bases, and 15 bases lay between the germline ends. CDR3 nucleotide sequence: TGTGCCAGCAGTTCGGCTAGCGCTATCGCAGATACGCAGTATTTT. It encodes CASSSASAIADTQYF.

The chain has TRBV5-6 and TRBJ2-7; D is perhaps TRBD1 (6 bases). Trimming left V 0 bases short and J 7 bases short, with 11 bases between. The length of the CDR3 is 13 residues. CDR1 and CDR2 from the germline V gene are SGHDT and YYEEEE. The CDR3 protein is CASSLGGRGEQYF. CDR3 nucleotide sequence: TGTGCCAGCAGCTTGGGGGGGCGCGGAGAGCAGTACTTC.

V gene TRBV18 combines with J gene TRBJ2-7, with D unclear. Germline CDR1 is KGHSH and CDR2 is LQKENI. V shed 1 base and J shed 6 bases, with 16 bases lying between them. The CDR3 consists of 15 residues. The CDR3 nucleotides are TGTGCCAGCTCACCACAACAGTGGGTCCGGCGCGAGCAGTACTTC. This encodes CASSPQQWVRREQYF.

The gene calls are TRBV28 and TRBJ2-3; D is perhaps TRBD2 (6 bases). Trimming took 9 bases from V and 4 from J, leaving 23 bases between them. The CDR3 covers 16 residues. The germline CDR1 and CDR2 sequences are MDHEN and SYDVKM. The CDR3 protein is CASLPPGGPRADTQYF. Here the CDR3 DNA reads TGTGCCAGTCTCCCCCCAGGAGGGCCTAGGGCAGATACGCAGTATTTT.

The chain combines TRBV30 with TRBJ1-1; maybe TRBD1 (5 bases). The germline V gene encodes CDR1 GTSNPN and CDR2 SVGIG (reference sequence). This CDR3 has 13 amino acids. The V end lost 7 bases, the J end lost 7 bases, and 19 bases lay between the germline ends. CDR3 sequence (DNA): TGTGCCTCTCACTCGGGGGAAATGAGTGAAGCTTTCTTT. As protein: CASHSGEMSEAFF.

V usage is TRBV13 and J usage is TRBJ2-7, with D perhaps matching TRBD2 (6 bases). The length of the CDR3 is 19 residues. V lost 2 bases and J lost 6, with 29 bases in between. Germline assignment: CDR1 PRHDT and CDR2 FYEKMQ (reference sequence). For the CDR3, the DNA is TGTGCCAGCAGCTTATCCCCGGGACTCTTAGATGGCGGACCCCTCGAGCAGTACTTC. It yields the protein CASSLSPGLLDGGPLEQYF.

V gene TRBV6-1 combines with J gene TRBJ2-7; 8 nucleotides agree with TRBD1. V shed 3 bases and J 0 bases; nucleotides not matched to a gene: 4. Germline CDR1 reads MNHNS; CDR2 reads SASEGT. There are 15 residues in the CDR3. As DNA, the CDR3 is TGTGCCAGCAGTGAGCGACAGGGGCACTCCTACGAGCAGTACTTC. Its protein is CASSERQGHSYEQYF.

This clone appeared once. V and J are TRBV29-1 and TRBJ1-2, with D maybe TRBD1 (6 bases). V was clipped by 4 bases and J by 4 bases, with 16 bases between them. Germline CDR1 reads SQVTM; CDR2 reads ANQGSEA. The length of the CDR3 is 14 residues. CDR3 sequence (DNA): TGCAGCGTTGGGGGTCAGGGGCAGGCCTATGGCTACACCTTC. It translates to CSVGGQGQAYGYTF.

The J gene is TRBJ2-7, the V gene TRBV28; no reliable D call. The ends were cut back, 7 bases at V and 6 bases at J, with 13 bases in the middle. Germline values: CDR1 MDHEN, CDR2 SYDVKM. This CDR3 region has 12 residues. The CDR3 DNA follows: TGTGCCAGCACCCCTTCTCGAGGCGAGCAGTACTTC. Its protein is CASTPSRGEQYF.

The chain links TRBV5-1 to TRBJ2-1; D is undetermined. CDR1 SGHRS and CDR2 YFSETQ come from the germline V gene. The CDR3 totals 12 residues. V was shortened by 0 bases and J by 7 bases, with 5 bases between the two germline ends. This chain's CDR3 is CASSLARNEQFF. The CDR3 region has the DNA TGCGCCAGCAGCTTGGCCAGGAATGAGCAGTTCTTC.

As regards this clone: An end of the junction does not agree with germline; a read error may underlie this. The CDR3 loop is CASSLGRSQSQHF. The CDR3 DNA reads TGTGCCAGTAGTTTGGGGCGGTCTCAGTCCCAGCATTTT. The rearrangement links TRBV19 to TRBJ1-5, with D possibly matching TRBD1 (5 bases). Germline V lookup: CDR1 LNHDA, CDR2 SQIVND (reference sequence). The CDR3 is 13 amino acids.

CDR3 region: CASSKPGTRQPQHF. The DNA for the CDR3 is TGTGCCAGCAGTAAACCAGGGACTAGACAGCCCCAGCATTTT. The V gene is TRBV6-5, the J gene TRBJ1-5; D might be TRBD1 (5 bases). Trimming removed 5 bases from V and 7 bases from J, with 15 bases in between. This CDR3 has 14 residues. Germline loops: CDR1 MNHEY, CDR2 SVGAGI.

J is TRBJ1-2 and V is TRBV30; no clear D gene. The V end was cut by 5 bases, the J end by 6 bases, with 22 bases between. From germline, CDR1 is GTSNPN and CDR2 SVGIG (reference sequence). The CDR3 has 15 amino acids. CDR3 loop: CAWGRPERREDGYTF. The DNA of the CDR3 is TGTGCCTGGGGCCGCCCCGAGAGAAGGGAGGATGGCTACACCTTC.

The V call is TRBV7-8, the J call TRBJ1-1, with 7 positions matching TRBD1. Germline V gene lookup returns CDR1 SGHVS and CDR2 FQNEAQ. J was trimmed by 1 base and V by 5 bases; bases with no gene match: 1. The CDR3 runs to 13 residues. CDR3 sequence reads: CASSRTGNTEAFF. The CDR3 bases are TGTGCCAGCAGCCGGACAGGGAACACTGAAGCTTTCTTT.

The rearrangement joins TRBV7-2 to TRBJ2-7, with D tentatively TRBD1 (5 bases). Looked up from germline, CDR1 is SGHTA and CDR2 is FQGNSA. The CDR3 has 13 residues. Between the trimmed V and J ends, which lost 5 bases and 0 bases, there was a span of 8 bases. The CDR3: CASSQGFSYEQYF. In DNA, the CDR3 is TGTGCCAGCAGCCAGGGTTTCTCCTACGAGCAGTACTTC.

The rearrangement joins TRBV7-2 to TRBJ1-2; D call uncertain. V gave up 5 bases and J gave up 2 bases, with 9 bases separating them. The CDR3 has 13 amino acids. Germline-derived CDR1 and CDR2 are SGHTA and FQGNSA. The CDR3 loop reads CASSLHRNYGYTF. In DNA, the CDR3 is TGTGCCAGCAGCCTTCACAGAAACTATGGCTACACCTTC.

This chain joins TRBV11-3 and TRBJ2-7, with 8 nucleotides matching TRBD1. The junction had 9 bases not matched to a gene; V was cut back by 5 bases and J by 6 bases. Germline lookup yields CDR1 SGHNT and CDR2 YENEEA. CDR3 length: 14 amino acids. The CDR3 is CASSKGTGSIEQYF. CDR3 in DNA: TGTGCCAGCAGCAAAGGGACAGGAAGTATCGAGCAGTACTTC. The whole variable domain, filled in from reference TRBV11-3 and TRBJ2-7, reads EAGVVQSPRYKIIEKKQPVAFWCNPISGHNTLYWYLQNLGQGPELLIRYENEEAVDDSQLPKDRFSAERLKGVDSTLKIQPAELGDSAVYLCASSKGTGSIEQYFGPGTRLTVT.

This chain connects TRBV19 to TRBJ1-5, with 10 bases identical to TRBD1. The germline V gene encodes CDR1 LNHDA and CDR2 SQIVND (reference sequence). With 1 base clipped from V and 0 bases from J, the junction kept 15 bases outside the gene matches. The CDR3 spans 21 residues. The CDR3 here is CASSIGVLTGGAGNSNQPQHF. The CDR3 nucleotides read TGTGCCAGTAGTATAGGCGTTTTGACAGGGGGCGCTGGGAATAGCAATCAGCCCCAGCATTTT.

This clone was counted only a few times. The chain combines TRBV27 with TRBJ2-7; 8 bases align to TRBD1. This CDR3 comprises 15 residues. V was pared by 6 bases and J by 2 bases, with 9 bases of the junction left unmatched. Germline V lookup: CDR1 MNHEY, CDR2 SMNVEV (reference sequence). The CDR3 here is CASSPTLQGAYEQYF. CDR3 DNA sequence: TGTGCCAGCAGCCCCACTTTACAGGGGGCCTACGAGCAGTACTTC.

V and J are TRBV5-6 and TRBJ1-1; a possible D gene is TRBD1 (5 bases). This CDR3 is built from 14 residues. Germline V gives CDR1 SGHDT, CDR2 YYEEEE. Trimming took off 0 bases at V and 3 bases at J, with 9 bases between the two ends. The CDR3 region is CASSLAGMDTEAFF. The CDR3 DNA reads TGTGCCAGCAGCTTGGCAGGGATGGACACTGAAGCTTTCTTT.

Here the CDR3 DNA reads TGTGCCAGCAGCCCGTTGACAGGGCGAGAGCAGTACTTC. Its translation: CASSPLTGREQYF. V and J are TRBV7-2 and TRBJ2-7; 7 bases align to TRBD1. Germline assignment: CDR1 SGHTA and CDR2 FQGNSA. The CDR3 totals 13 residues. Trimming took 5 bases from V and 7 from J; bases not matched to a gene: 8.

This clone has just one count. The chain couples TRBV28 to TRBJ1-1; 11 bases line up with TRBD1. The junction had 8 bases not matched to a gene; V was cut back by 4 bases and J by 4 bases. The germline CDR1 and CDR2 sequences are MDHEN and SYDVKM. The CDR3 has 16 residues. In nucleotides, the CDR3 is TGTGCCAGCAGTTCGAGGACAGGGGGCAGTGGCACTGAAGCTTTCTTT. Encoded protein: CASSSRTGGSGTEAFF.